A single sample is the source of the 26 T cell receptor beta chains below, sequenced in a study of blood T cells in healthy people across ages (dated by TCRdb to between 2015 and 2017). Library construction relied on 5' RACE. The data were produced on an Illumina HiSeq 2500. A second PCR of about 6 to 11 cycles was performed with a sample-barcoded 5' primer and a J-beta primer mix. Through fastp at Q25 and MiXCR, TCRdb rebuilt clones from the public reads, retaining in-frame beta chains. CDR3 protein duplicates are merged, each entry listing the most common genes and DNA. The sample table contains 250,000 to 300,000 distinct CDR3 sequences; only one count was recorded for roughly a quarter of them. The ten biggest clones cover 29% of the sample. The material sequenced was blood. These receptor sequences come from a woman in her 70s in good health.

About this clonotype itself: A much larger clone differs by one base, so this may be a read error. The conserved phenylalanine or tryptophan is not found at the CDR3 terminus, so this likely reflects a read error. CDR3 bases: TGTGCCAGCAGCTTGGGGGGACAAAGGGCCTACGAGCAGTACCTC. Amino acid sequence: CASSLGGQRAYEQYL. The chain links TRBV5-6 to TRBJ2-7, with D tentatively TRBD1 (6 bases). The CDR3 spans 15 residues. Between the trimmed V and J ends, which lost 0 bases and 2 bases, there was a span of 12 bases. CDR1 and CDR2 (germline): SGHDT, YYEEEE.

This clonotype turned up a few times. The V gene is TRBV20-1, the J gene TRBJ2-7; D uncertain. The CDR3 sequence is 13 residues long. Trimming cost V 0 bases and J 3 bases, with 9 bases left between them. Germline loops: CDR1 DFQATT, CDR2 SNEGSKA (reference sequence). The CDR3 here is CSARDYKSYEQYF. DNA of the CDR3: TGCAGTGCTAGAGATTATAAAAGCTACGAGCAGTACTTC.

This clonotype was seen more than once but under ten times. The chain employs TRBV11-1 and TRBJ2-1; 12 positions match TRBD2. The CDR3 has 19 residues. Germline V gene lookup returns CDR1 SGHAT and CDR2 FQDESV (reference sequence). J gave up 7 bases and V 5 bases, and 18 bases lay outside the gene matches. CDR3 region: CASSERLAGGPAGGNEQFF. The CDR3 bases are TGTGCCAGCAGCGAAAGGCTAGCGGGAGGGCCCGCGGGGGGAAATGAGCAGTTCTTC.

V gene TRBV3-1 combines with J gene TRBJ1-1, with 8 nucleotides matching TRBD1. The V gene end was trimmed by 2 bases and the J gene end by 5 bases; junction bases not matched to a gene: 7. Germline V CDR1 and CDR2: LGHDT, YNNKEL (reference sequence). The CDR3 is made up of 15 amino acids. The CDR3 is CASSQRGTGGTEAFF. The CDR3 region has the DNA TGTGCCAGCAGCCAAAGGGGGACAGGAGGTACTGAAGCTTTCTTT.

The chain has TRBV6-5 and TRBJ2-2; 13 bases line up with TRBD2. The V gene's germline CDR1 is MNHEY and CDR2 SVGAGI. J gave up 2 bases and V 4 bases, and 7 bases lay outside the gene matches. This CDR3 region has 18 residues. CDR3 protein: CASSFTGTSGDNTGELFF. The CDR3 DNA reads TGTGCCAGCAGTTTCACCGGGACTAGCGGGGATAACACCGGGGAGCTGTTTTTT.

V is TRBV7-9 and J is TRBJ1-2, with D tentatively TRBD1 (5 bases). Trimming shortened V by 4 bases and J by 5 bases, and 23 bases separated the two germline ends. Germline-derived CDR1 and CDR2 are SEHNR and FQNEAQ (reference sequence). The CDR3 contains 17 residues. The DNA of the CDR3 is TGTGCCAGCAGCTCCACAGGCTCGAACGATTACCCTTATGGCTACACCTTC. Translating it yields CASSSTGSNDYPYGYTF. The full variable domain, in which reference TRBV7-9 and TRBJ1-2 provide the parts outside the CDR3, is DTGVSQNPRHKITKRGQNVTFRCDPISEHNRLYWYRQTLGQGPEFLTYFQNEAQLEKSRLLSDRFSAERPKGSFSTLEIQRTEQGDSAMYLCASSSTGSNDYPYGYTFGSGTRLTVV.

By proportion, this clonotype is medium-sized. The gene calls are TRBV5-1 and TRBJ1-2; D uncertain. The CDR3 consists of 15 residues. Germline values: CDR1 SGHRS, CDR2 YFSETQ. V shed 0 bases and J shed 3 bases, with 12 bases lying between them. The CDR3 loop is CASSLAGGKYYGYTF. The CDR3 region has the DNA TGCGCCAGCAGCTTGGCCGGTGGCAAATACTATGGCTACACCTTC.

This clonotype was seen only a few times. Germline and junction disagree at one end, which may indicate a read error. CDR3: CASSFSHGDRGDF. In nucleotides, the CDR3 is TGTGCCAGCAGTTTTTCCCACGGAGACAGGGGAGACTTC. This chain joins TRBV28 and TRBJ2-1, with 8 bases that match TRBD1. The CDR3 runs 13 residues. Germline assignment: CDR1 MDHEN and CDR2 SYDVKM.

The chain has TRBV7-2 and TRBJ1-2; D might be TRBD1 (5 bases). CDR3 length: 14 amino acids. The V end lost 0 bases, the J end lost 8 bases, and 13 bases lay between the germline ends. Germline V gene sequence: CDR1 SGHTA, CDR2 FQGNSA. CDR3 sequence (DNA): TGTGCCAGCAGCTTAGCCGGGGCCCTTTGGGGCTACACCTTC. Its translation is CASSLAGALWGYTF. Variable domain in full (rest from reference TRBV7-2 and TRBJ1-2): GAGVSQSPSNKVTEKGKDVELRCDPISGHTALYWYRQSLGQGLEFLIYFQGNSAPDKSGLPSDRFSAERTGGSVSTLTIQRTQQEDSAVYLCASSLAGALWGYTFGSGTRLTVV.

This clonotype was detected a few times. The J gene is TRBJ2-5, the V gene TRBV12-3 or TRBV12-4, with D perhaps being TRBD1 or TRBD2 (5 bases each). V gave up 3 bases and J gave up 5 bases, with 10 bases separating them. The length of the CDR3 is 13 residues. The CDR3 region is CASSFTRDETQYF. CDR3 DNA sequence: TGTGCCAGCAGTTTTACAAGGGACGAGACCCAGTACTTC.

This clonotype was counted between two and nine times. V usage is TRBV28 and J usage is TRBJ2-3; D remains ambiguous. Germline V gene sequence: CDR1 MDHEN, CDR2 SYDVKM. The CDR3 runs 17 residues. Trimming removed 6 bases at V and 1 base at J, with 20 bases between. In DNA form, the CDR3 reads TGTGCCAGCAGCCCGATCCGCAGGCAGGTGGGCACAGATACGCAGTATTTT. Translation gives CASSPIRRQVGTDTQYF.

V and J are TRBV5-1 and TRBJ2-7; tentative D call: TRBD2 (5 bases). CDR1 and CDR2 (germline): SGHRS, YFSETQ. This CDR3 is 16 amino acids long. V lost 2 bases and J lost 7, with 22 bases in between. The CDR3 here is CASSFTLDSSPGEQYF. CDR3 DNA sequence: TGCGCCAGCAGCTTCACCCTAGACTCCTCCCCGGGAGAGCAGTACTTC.

This clonotype was recorded many times. The CDR3 is CATRTPGQGSPEAFF. For the CDR3, the DNA is TGTGCCACCAGAACCCCGGGACAGGGCTCGCCTGAAGCTTTCTTT. The genes are TRBV15 and TRBJ1-1; 9 nucleotides agree with TRBD1. CDR3 length: 15 amino acids. The ends lost 6 bases at V and 6 bases at J; junction bases unmatched: 11. Germline CDR1 is LNHNV and CDR2 is YYDKDF (reference sequence).

Regarding this clonotype: A much bigger clone sits one base away, suggesting this may be a read error. The chain uses TRBV29-1 and TRBJ1-1; D remains unclear. The germline gives CDR1 SQVTM, CDR2 ANQGSEA. This CDR3 is 13 amino acids long. The CDR3 spells CSVGALMNTVAFF. Written as DNA, the CDR3 is TGCAGCGTTGGGGCCCTAATGAACACTGTAGCTTTCTTT.

In DNA form, the CDR3 reads TGTGCCAGCAGCTTAGACAGTCTCTATGGCTACACCTTC. This encodes CASSLDSLYGYTF. This chain joins TRBV7-2 and TRBJ1-2; D is undetermined. This CDR3 has 13 residues. Trimming pared 1 base from V and 4 bases from J, leaving 7 bases between. Germline lookup yields CDR1 SGHTA and CDR2 FQGNSA.

This clonotype was seen once. The V call is TRBV24-1, the J call TRBJ2-5, with a weak D call TRBD2 (7 bases). There are 16 residues in the CDR3. V was shortened by 5 bases and J by 2 bases, with 17 bases between the two germline ends. Germline V lookup: CDR1 KGHDR, CDR2 SFDVKD. The CDR3 region has the DNA TGTGCCACCAGTGCTGGGCGGGGGCCCAGGCAAGAGACCCAGTACTTC. This encodes CATSAGRGPRQETQYF.

The rearrangement joins TRBV6-4 to TRBJ1-4; D unclear. Germline CDR1 reads MRHNA; CDR2 reads SNTAGT. CDR3 size: 11 residues. Trimming removed 7 bases at V and 4 bases at J, with 4 bases between. CDR3 DNA: TGTGCCAGCACGGGTAATGAAAAACTGTTTTTT. It is translated as CASTGNEKLFF.

This clonotype was detected a few times. The genes are TRBV4-1 and TRBJ1-5; D is undetermined. Germline V gives CDR1 MGHRA, CDR2 YSYEKL. The CDR3 length is 15 residues. V was pared by 1 base and J by 1 base, with 8 bases between. CDR3 coding DNA: TGCGCCAGCAGCCAAGGGTCACCGAGCAATCAGCCCCAGCATTTT. The encoded protein is CASSQGSPSNQPQHF.

This clonotype was counted between two and nine times. The V gene is TRBV12-3 or TRBV12-4, the J gene TRBJ2-3, with D possibly TRBD1 on 6 matching bases. The CDR3 contains 17 residues. The V end lost 3 bases, the J end lost 1 base, and 17 bases lay between the germline ends. The CDR3 region is CASSFGQGSSGTDTQYF. The CDR3 DNA reads TGTGCCAGCAGTTTCGGGCAGGGGAGTAGCGGCACAGATACGCAGTATTTT.

CDR3 loop: CASSMKVIRNEQFF. CDR3 sequence (DNA): TGTGCCAGCAGCATGAAGGTAATACGTAATGAGCAGTTCTTC. The genes are TRBV11-2 and TRBJ2-5; D is ambiguous. The end of the DNA is better explained by TRBJ2-1, so the J call may be wrong. CDR3 size: 14 residues. Germline V gene lookup returns CDR1 SGHAT and CDR2 FQNNGV.

V and J are TRBV20-1 and TRBJ2-1; no clear D. There are 10 residues in the CDR3. The V end lost 6 bases, the J end lost 4 bases, and 4 bases lay between the germline ends. Germline CDR1 reads DFQATT; CDR2 reads SNEGSKA (reference sequence). The CDR3 region is CSAFYNEQFF. The CDR3 DNA sequence: TGCAGTGCCTTTTACAATGAGCAGTTCTTC.

The V and J genes are TRBV6-7 and TRBJ1-2; D uncertain. TRBV6-7 carries the ORF label, with uncertain function. This CDR3 comprises 16 residues. V was cut by 0 bases and J by 4 bases, with 15 bases left in between. The CDR3 region is CASSYSSWGLSYGYTF. The CDR3 DNA reads as TGTGCCAGCAGTTACTCGTCGTGGGGTCTGAGCTATGGCTACACCTTC.

Within the sample, this clonotype is medium-sized (0.01 to 0.1%). The chain recombines TRBV7-8 with TRBJ2-3; D gene uncertain. The CDR3 contains 14 residues. Per germline, CDR1 SGHVS and CDR2 FQNEAQ. Trimming removed 5 bases from V and 0 bases from J, with 9 bases in between. The CDR3 reads CASSLHPSTDTQYF. The CDR3 DNA reads as TGTGCCAGCAGCCTACACCCCAGCACAGATACGCAGTATTTT.

This clonotype was recorded a few times. This chain joins TRBV20-1 and TRBJ2-5, with 10 nucleotides matching TRBD2. The J call may be incorrect, as the DNA end agrees better with TRBJ2-1. Germline V lookup: CDR1 DFQATT, CDR2 SNEGSKA (reference sequence). The CDR3 length is 17 residues. For the CDR3, the DNA is TGCAGTGCCCCTGGGCCTTCGGGACTAGCGACGGGCAATGAGCAGTTCTTC. This sequence encodes CSAPGPSGLATGNEQFF.

This sequence joins TRBV12-3 or TRBV12-4 and TRBJ2-1; 7 nucleotides line up with TRBD2. V shed 6 bases and J 5 bases; nucleotides not matched to a gene: 7. The CDR3 is 14 amino acids. The CDR3 loop reads CASRPGLQNNEQFF. CDR3 bases: TGTGCCAGCAGACCGGGACTACAAAACAATGAGCAGTTCTTC.

This clonotype showed up many times. The rearrangement links TRBV7-8 to TRBJ2-7, with D perhaps being TRBD1 or TRBD2 (5 bases each). The germline CDR1 and CDR2 sequences are SGHVS and FQNEAQ. Trimming shortened V by 1 base and J by 0 bases, and 13 bases separated the two germline ends. CDR3 length: 16 amino acids. The CDR3 DNA reads as TGTGCCAGCAGCTTAGTAATCGCCGGGACCTCCTACGAGCAGTACTTC. It translates to CASSLVIAGTSYEQYF. Full variable domain (missing parts from reference TRBV7-8 and TRBJ2-7): GAGVSQSPRYKVAKRGQDVALRCDPISGHVSLFWYQQALGQGPEFLTYFQNEAQLDKSGLPSDRFFAERPEGSVSTLKIQRTQQEDSAVYLCASSLVIAGTSYEQYFGPGTRLTVT.